A single sample gave rise to the 14 T cell receptor gamma chains below, sequenced in a study of gamma-delta chains in newborns, infants, children. TCRdb re-identified clones in the reads via CATT. The sample includes 2,600 or so gamma-chain clones, roughly two fifths of them seen just once. What was sequenced was blood. Source of these receptors: a child who was a newborn, infant or young child, either healthy, febrile or measles-vaccinated (not recorded which).

The chain carries TRGV4 and TRGJ1 or TRGJ2. Here the J gene was assigned by germline matching of the DNA, as TCRdb has none. V gave up 1 base and J gave up 4 bases; unmatched junction bases: 7. CDR3 length: 14 amino acids. Germline CDR1 and CDR2: EGSTGY and YDSYTSSV. In DNA form, the CDR3 reads TGTGCCACCTGGGATGGTTACTTATATTATAAGAAACTCTTT. It is translated as CATWDGYLYYKKLF.

Written as DNA, the CDR3 is TGTGCCACCTGGGACGGGCTGCAATATTATAAGAAACTCTTT. Its protein product is CATWDGLQYYKKLF. The chain links TRGV5 to TRGJ1 or TRGJ2. No J gene was available from TCRdb, and it was assigned here by a germline match of the DNA. The CDR3 spans 14 residues. Unmatched junction bases numbered 9, after V lost 3 bases and J lost 4 bases. Germline lookup yields CDR1 VINAFY and CDR2 YDVSNSKD.

Note on this clone: A read error may account for a junction end that differs from germline. The sample holds other DNA sequences that translate to the same CDR3. The chain joins TRGV9 to TRGJP. TCRdb offers no J gene call, so here the DNA was matched to germline to obtain one. This CDR3 spans 15 amino acids. CDR1 is GITISATS, CDR2 ISYDGTV, per germline (reference sequence). CDR3 nucleotides: TGTGCCTTGTGGGTCAGAGAGTTGGGTAAAAAAATCAAGGTATTT. Translating gives CALWVRELGKKIKVF.

In this sample, this clone turned up a few times. The chain joins TRGV3 to TRGJ1 or TRGJ2. The J gene comes from matching the DNA to germline here; TCRdb lacks it. The trim removed 3 bases at V and 4 bases at J, leaving 6 bases unmatched. The CDR3 spans 13 residues. Per the germline V gene, CDR1 is VTNTFY and CDR2 is YDVSTARD (reference sequence). For the CDR3, the DNA is TGTGCCACCTGGGACGCACCGTATTATAAGAAACTCTTT. Translated: CATWDAPYYKKLF.

This clone was observed a handful of times. The J gene is TRGJ1 or TRGJ2, the V gene TRGV2. The J gene, missing from TCRdb, was assigned here through DNA to germline matching. J gave up 6 bases and V 1 base, and 15 bases lay outside the gene matches. Per germline, CDR1 EGSNGY and CDR2 YDSYNSKV. The length of the CDR3 is 16 residues. The CDR3 loop reads CATWDGPPNWGYKKLF. CDR3 nucleotides: TGTGCCACCTGGGACGGCCCCCCCAATTGGGGTTATAAGAAACTCTTT.

V usage is TRGV8 and J usage is TRGJP2. TCRdb records no J gene; here it was assigned by comparing the DNA to germline. The trim removed 0 bases at V and 11 bases at J, leaving 3 bases unmatched. The CDR3 length is 12 residues. Germline-derived CDR1 and CDR2 are VENAVY and YDSYNSRV. The CDR3 coding sequence is TGTGCCACCTGGGATAGGCGATGGATCAAGACGTTT. It is translated as CATWDRRWIKTF.

This clone came up a few times. Other DNA sequences in the same sample also yield this CDR3. The chain uses TRGV3 and TRGJ1 or TRGJ2. TCRdb supplies no J gene; here it was assigned by aligning the nucleotide sequence to germline. Germline assignment: CDR1 VTNTFY and CDR2 YDVSTARD (reference sequence). The CDR3 is 11 residues long. With V trimmed by 6 bases and J by 12 bases, 11 bases remained unmatched. CDR3 DNA sequence: TGTGCCACCTGGCATAGATGGGGGAAACTCTTT. Translated: CATWHRWGKLF.

The chain couples TRGV3 to TRGJP2. No J gene is reported in TCRdb; it was inferred here by comparing the DNA with germline. The length of the CDR3 is 13 residues. J was trimmed by 6 bases and V by 0 bases; bases with no gene match: 1. Germline CDR1 is VTNTFY and CDR2 is YDVSTARD (reference sequence). The CDR3 loop is CATWDRCDWIKTF. The CDR3 nucleotides read TGTGCCACCTGGGACAGGTGTGATTGGATCAAGACGTTT.

In its sample, this clone ranks as large. The rearrangement uses TRGV9 and TRGJP. The J gene was missing in TCRdb and was found by matching the end of the DNA to germline. With 3 bases clipped from V and 4 bases from J, the junction kept 3 bases outside the gene matches. The CDR3 loop spans 16 amino acids. CDR1 and CDR2 (germline): GITISATS, ISYDGTV (reference sequence). CDR3 loop: CALWELQELGKKIKVF. As DNA, the CDR3 is TGTGCCTTGTGGGAGTTACAAGAGTTGGGCAAAAAAATCAAGGTATTT.

About this clone: The sample holds other DNA sequences that translate to the same CDR3. The chain couples TRGV2 to TRGJ1 or TRGJ2. In the absence of a J gene in TCRdb, the DNA was matched to germline to assign it here. The trim removed 0 bases at V and 4 bases at J, leaving 3 bases unmatched. CDR1 EGSNGY and CDR2 YDSYNSKV come from the germline V gene. The length of the CDR3 is 13 residues. The chain's CDR3 is CATWDGLYYKKLF. The CDR3 DNA follows: TGTGCCACCTGGGACGGGCTCTATTATAAGAAACTCTTT.

Turning to this clone: Being one base from a much bigger clone, this may be a read error. This chain links TRGV9 with TRGJP. In the absence of a J gene in TCRdb, the DNA was matched to germline to assign it here. The length of the CDR3 is 18 residues. The germline gives CDR1 GITISATS, CDR2 ISYDGTV (reference sequence). The CDR3 loop is CALREVQPQELGKKIKVF. DNA for the CDR3: TGTGCCTTGAGGGAGGTGCAGCCGCAAGAGTTGGGCAAAAAAATCAAGGTATTT.

The gene calls are TRGV4 and TRGJ1 or TRGJ2. TCRdb carries no J gene annotation; the J gene was assigned here by matching the DNA with germline. The CDR3 covers 13 residues. The V gene's germline CDR1 is EGSTGY and CDR2 YDSYTSSV. V was pared by 6 bases and J by 4 bases, with 9 bases of the junction left unmatched. The CDR3 here is CATWRVQYYKKLF. The CDR3 region has the DNA TGTGCCACCTGGAGGGTGCAATATTATAAGAAACTCTTT.

This clone was counted only a few times. At one end, the junction sequence differs from germline, possibly due to a read error. The chain joins TRGV4 to TRGJ1 or TRGJ2. Per the germline V gene, CDR1 is EGSTGY and CDR2 is YDSYTSSV. The CDR3 covers 11 residues. DNA for the CDR3: TGTGCCACCTGGGATAAATATAAGAAGCTCTTT. Its protein is CATWDKYKKLF.

This clone was counted between two and nine times. V gene TRGV8 combines with J gene TRGJ1 or TRGJ2. There are 10 residues in the CDR3. J lost 7 bases, V lost 3 bases, and 0 bases had no gene match. Germline V gene sequence: CDR1 VENAVY, CDR2 YDSYNSRV. The CDR3 region is CATWDYKKLF. In nucleotides, the CDR3 is TGTGCCACCTGGGATTATAAGAAACTCTTT.